The TCR beta chain under discussion was sequenced for a study of T cell repertoires in cytomegalovirus infection. At least ten counts were recorded for this clonotype. One entry per CDR3 protein, called by TCRdb with MiXCR from the reads. Altogether 310,000 or so distinct CDR3 sequences are present, 17% being singletons, with the ten largest covering more than 10%. Trimming shortened V by 1 base and J by 4 bases, and 16 bases separated the two germline ends. CDR1 and CDR2 from the germline V gene are SGHTA and FQGNSA. CDR3 size: 16 residues. The clonotype was recovered from a human donor in good health (CMV status not recorded). Some clones in this sample may be carry-over from other donors' samples. Sequencing was carried out using PBMCs. This rearrangement joins TRBV7-2 to TRBJ1-1; D might be TRBD1 (6 bases). The CDR3 region has the DNA TGTGCCAGCAGCTTAGGGGGGCGGGGTATGGTCACTGAAGCTTTCTTT. It is translated as CASSLGGRGMVTEAFF.